The clone carrying this T cell receptor beta chain showed up just a few times. The sample originates from a study of T cells in Graves' hyperthyroidism and ophthalmopathy. CDR3 length: 17 residues. The germline V gene encodes CDR1 DFQATT and CDR2 SNEGSKA (reference sequence). Losses at the gene ends were 0 bases for V and 3 bases for J; bases not matched to a gene: 11. Amplification of TCR beta CDR3 regions used RNA as the template. RT-PCR in the first round (using the HTBI primer set) targeted the TCR CDR3. One entry per CDR3 protein, called by TCRdb with MiXCR from the multiplex PCR reads. The sample includes some 320,000 distinct CDR3 sequences, roughly 13% seen only once; the top ten take 34%.

The sample taken for sequencing was blood. The sequence was collected from a woman aged 40 to 50 with Graves' ophthalmopathy. The chain joins TRBV20-1 to TRBJ2-7, with TRBD2 identical over 10 bases. CDR3 region: CSARDPSGGAEYYEQYF. The CDR3 DNA follows: TGCAGTGCTAGAGATCCGAGCGGGGGGGCAGAATACTACGAGCAGTACTTC.